A selection of T cell receptor beta chains follows, all from one sample in a study of blood T cells in healthy people across ages. TCRdb redid the calling of the 5' RACE reads with MiXCR, one entry per CDR3 protein. The table includes approximately 880,000 distinct CDR3 sequences, about 44% detected once. The sequenced sample consisted of blood. Source of these receptors: a man aged 30 to 39 in good health. CDR3s include the opening cysteine and the closing phenylalanine or tryptophan. D genes are given only for firm matches. Expanded clones are given a class, and other clones once, few, many or no size at all.

V: TRBV20-1
J: TRBJ2-1
D: TRBD2
size: -
CDR3: CSATSGGAGEQFF
DNA: TGCAGTGCTACTAGCGGGGGGGCCGGTGAGCAGTTCTTC

V: TRBV28
J: TRBJ1-5
D: -
size: many
CDR3: CASSTLDGNNQPQHF
DNA: TGTGCCAGCAGTACCCTGGACGGAAACAATCAGCCCCAGCATTTT

V: TRBV9
J: TRBJ1-1
D: -
size: -
CDR3: CASSAQEGTEAFF
DNA: TGTGCCAGCAGCGCCCAGGAGGGCACTGAAGCTTTCTTT

V: TRBV2
J: TRBJ2-1
D: TRBD1
size: -
CDR3: CAFGTDYNEQFF
DNA: TGTGCCTTCGGGACAGACTACAATGAGCAGTTCTTC

V: TRBV28
J: TRBJ2-7
D: -
size: -
CDR3: CATGRQGRYEQYF
DNA: TGTGCCACAGGGAGGCAGGGTAGGTACGAGCAGTACTTC

V: TRBV20-1
J: TRBJ2-1
D: -
size: -
CDR3: CSAGPGLNEQFF
DNA: TGCAGTGCCGGGCCGGGGTTAAATGAGCAGTTCTTC

V: TRBV27
J: TRBJ2-7
D: TRBD1
size: few
CDR3: CASRVDRGAYEQYF
DNA: TGTGCCAGCAGGGTGGACAGGGGAGCCTACGAGCAGTACTTC

V: TRBV10-3
J: TRBJ2-7
D: TRBD1
size: -
CDR3: CAINPTGGRLDEQYF
DNA: TGTGCCATCAACCCTACAGGGGGGCGGCTAGACGAGCAGTACTTC

V: TRBV24-1
J: TRBJ1-4
D: TRBD1
size: -
CDR3: CATSETGTANEKLFF
DNA: TGTGCCACCAGTGAAACCGGGACAGCTAATGAAAAACTGTTTTTT

V: TRBV27
J: TRBJ2-3
D: TRBD2
size: few
CDR3: CASSLVGGGSGTDTQYF
DNA: TGTGCCAGCAGTTTAGTTGGCGGGGGGAGTGGCACAGATACGCAGTATTTT

V: TRBV3-1
J: TRBJ2-3
D: -
size: -
CDR3: CASSPARVSTDTQYF
DNA: TGTGCCAGCAGCCCCGCAAGAGTAAGCACAGATACGCAGTATTTT

V: TRBV5-6
J: TRBJ1-1
D: -
size: -
CDR3: CASSLGRRGTEAFF
DNA: TGTGCCAGCAGCTTGGGACGGAGGGGGACTGAAGCTTTCTTT

V: TRBV3-1
J: TRBJ1-2
D: TRBD1
size: -
CDR3: CASSQPLGQGHGYTF
DNA: TGTGCCAGCAGCCAACCTCTGGGACAGGGTCATGGCTACACCTTC

V: TRBV6-2/TRBV6-3
J: TRBJ2-3
D: -
size: few
CDR3: CASSYSIQTDTQYF
DNA: TGTGCCAGCAGTTACTCGATCCAGACAGATACGCAGTATTTT

V: TRBV27
J: TRBJ1-5
D: -
size: -
CDR3: CATWGGNNQPQHF
DNA: TGTGCCACCTGGGGGGGTAACAATCAGCCCCAGCATTTT

V: TRBV20-1
J: TRBJ2-4
D: TRBD2
size: few
CDR3: CSASGSGGARNIQYF
DNA: TGCAGTGCTAGCGGCAGCGGGGGGGCCAGAAACATTCAGTACTTC

V: TRBV7-2
J: TRBJ2-3
D: -
size: -
CDR3: CASSVPGTYPRYF
DNA: TGTGCCAGCAGCGTACCGGGAACATACCCCCGGTATTTT

V: TRBV3-1
J: TRBJ2-1
D: -
size: -
CDR3: CASSYIPGLSYNEQFF
DNA: TGTGCCAGCAGCTATATTCCGGGGTTGTCCTACAATGAGCAGTTCTTC

V: TRBV15
J: TRBJ1-5
D: -
size: -
CDR3: CATSTQGASGNQPQHF
DNA: TGTGCCACCAGCACTCAGGGAGCGAGCGGCAATCAGCCCCAGCATTTT

V: TRBV6-5
J: TRBJ2-1
D: -
size: -
CDR3: CASSYPGLSNEQFF
DNA: TGTGCCAGCAGTTACCCTGGCCTTTCAAATGAGCAGTTCTTC

V: TRBV27
J: TRBJ2-7
D: TRBD1
size: -
CDR3: CASSNRGIYEQYF
DNA: TGTGCCAGCAGTAACAGGGGAATCTACGAGCAGTACTTC

V: TRBV10-3
J: TRBJ2-4
D: -
size: few
CDR3: CAIRRGMDLDIQYF
DNA: TGTGCCATCAGGAGGGGAATGGACCTTGACATTCAGTACTTC

V: TRBV14
J: TRBJ2-5
D: TRBD1
size: -
CDR3: CASSQIRGETQYF
DNA: TGTGCCAGCAGCCAAATCAGGGGGGAGACCCAGTACTTC

V: TRBV4-3
J: TRBJ2-7
D: -
size: -
CDR3: CASSQVLGGLGHEQYF
DNA: TGCGCCAGCAGCCAAGTATTAGGAGGGCTGGGCCACGAGCAGTACTTC

V: TRBV3-1
J: TRBJ1-1
D: -
size: -
CDR3: CASSQRAQGQAFF
DNA: TGTGCCAGCAGCCAAAGGGCCCAGGGGCAAGCTTTCTTT

V: TRBV10-3
J: TRBJ2-7
D: TRBD2
size: few
CDR3: CAIGSSGGSYEQYF
DNA: TGTGCCATCGGTTCTAGCGGGGGCTCCTACGAGCAGTACTTC

V: TRBV7-2
J: TRBJ1-1
D: -
size: -
CDR3: CASSLNSAEAFF
DNA: TGTGCCAGCAGCTTAAATTCGGCTGAAGCTTTCTTT

V: TRBV29-1
J: TRBJ2-1
D: -
size: few
CDR3: CSVEDSPYNEQFF
DNA: TGCAGCGTAGAGGACAGTCCCTACAATGAGCAGTTCTTC

V: TRBV28
J: TRBJ2-5
D: -
size: -
CDR3: CASSLFDPRETQYF
DNA: TGTGCCAGCAGTTTGTTTGACCCACGGGAGACCCAGTACTTC

V: TRBV9
J: TRBJ1-2
D: -
size: many
CDR3: CASSVEGGVGYGYTF
DNA: TGTGCCAGCAGCGTAGAGGGGGGAGTCGGCTATGGCTACACCTTC

V: TRBV20-1
J: TRBJ2-2
D: -
size: few
CDR3: CSARDGFGGAYTGELFF
DNA: TGCAGTGCTAGAGACGGTTTTGGGGGCGCGTACACCGGGGAGCTGTTTTTT

V: TRBV14
J: TRBJ1-1
D: -
size: -
CDR3: CASSRGLTRRAEAFF
DNA: TGTGCCAGCAGCCGGGGGCTGACAAGGCGAGCTGAAGCTTTCTTT

V: TRBV9
J: TRBJ2-5
D: -
size: few
CDR3: CASSVGGPDEETQYF
DNA: TGTGCCAGCAGCGTAGGTGGACCCGACGAGGAGACCCAGTACTTC

V: TRBV27
J: TRBJ1-5
D: -
size: -
CDR3: CASSFGRDYQPQHF
DNA: TGTGCCAGCAGTTTCGGCAGGGACTATCAGCCCCAGCATTTT

V: TRBV2
J: TRBJ2-5
D: TRBD2
size: -
CDR3: CASKLAGGYNEQYF
DNA: TGTGCCAGCAAGCTAGCGGGGGGCTACAATGAGCAGTACTTC

V: TRBV20-1
J: TRBJ2-7
D: TRBD1
size: -
CDR3: CSARDSDRGLYEQYF
DNA: TGCAGTGCTAGAGATTCGGACAGGGGATTGTACGAGCAGTACTTC

V: TRBV4-1
J: TRBJ2-7
D: TRBD1
size: -
CDR3: CASSHRQGHEQYF
DNA: TGCGCCAGCAGCCATCGACAGGGACACGAGCAGTACTTC

V: TRBV7-2
J: TRBJ2-5
D: TRBD2
size: many
CDR3: CASSLTSGEETQYF
DNA: TGTGCCAGCAGCCTGACTAGCGGGGAAGAGACCCAGTACTTC

V: TRBV6-5
J: TRBJ2-1
D: -
size: -
CDR3: CASSYLLSSYNEQFF
DNA: TGTGCCAGCAGTTACCTGCTGAGCTCCTACAATGAGCAGTTCTTC

V: TRBV20-1
J: TRBJ2-4
D: TRBD1
size: few
CDR3: CSARDPRTGDGNIQYF
DNA: TGCAGTGCTAGAGATCCCAGGACAGGGGACGGAAACATTCAGTACTTC

V: TRBV12-3/TRBV12-4
J: TRBJ1-4
D: TRBD1
size: -
CDR3: CASSYRQGEDEKLFF
DNA: TGTGCCAGCAGTTACAGACAGGGAGAAGATGAAAAACTGTTTTTT

V: TRBV5-1
J: TRBJ2-3
D: -
size: -
CDR3: CASSLDGAGRFTDTQYF
DNA: TGCGCCAGCAGCTTGGACGGGGCTGGGCGCTTCACAGATACGCAGTATTTT

V: TRBV7-9
J: TRBJ2-7
D: -
size: many
CDR3: CASSFSPDSYEQYF
DNA: TGTGCCAGCAGCTTTTCCCCGGATTCCTACGAGCAGTACTTC

V: TRBV4-1
J: TRBJ1-4
D: TRBD1
size: -
CDR3: CASSPGGTGMEKLFF
DNA: TGCGCCAGCAGCCCGGGCGGGACAGGAATGGAAAAACTGTTTTTT

V: TRBV7-9
J: TRBJ2-7
D: -
size: -
CDR3: CASNPRDLSYEQYF
DNA: TGTGCCAGCAACCCCCGGGACTTGAGCTACGAGCAGTACTTC